A single sample is the source of the 3 T cell receptor beta chains below, sequenced in a study of Ad26.COV2.S vaccination and SARS-CoV-2 variants. The repertoire was sequenced with immunoSEQ multiplex PCR; TCRdb's copy has only in-frame clones and lacks some. The profile covers around 400,000 clones, with 89% appearing a single time and around 1.9% taken by the ten largest. As for treatment: about 20 received Ad26.COV2.S at low or high dose, single or two shots; roughly five received placebo; per-sample allocation not given. Following the first vaccine or placebo injection, samples were taken on day 63. This specimen was peripheral blood, taken in a trial of Ad26.COV2.S vaccine versus placebo. Every receptor here comes from a person between 18 and 59 years old who received the Ad26.COV2.S COVID-19 vaccine or a placebo.

This clone was found a few times. This CDR3 reads CASSLDSSYEQYF. CDR3 nucleotide sequence: TGTGCCAGCAGCTTGGACTCCTCCTACGAGCAGTACTTC. This chain links TRBV13 with TRBJ2-7; possibly TRBD2 for D (5 bases). The germline V gene encodes CDR1 PRHDT and CDR2 FYEKMQ (reference sequence). The CDR3 is 13 amino acids. V was trimmed by 3 bases and J by 0 bases, leaving 6 bases between them.

This chain links TRBV5-6 with TRBJ2-2; either TRBD1 or TRBD2 may supply D (5 bases each). Germline assignment: CDR1 SGHDT and CDR2 YYEEEE. Between the trimmed V and J ends, which lost 6 bases and 1 base, there was a span of 10 bases. This CDR3 is built from 14 residues. This CDR3 is CASTPGRNTGELFF. The CDR3 DNA sequence: TGTGCCAGCACCCCGGGACGGAACACCGGGGAGCTGTTTTTT.

This clone is a singleton in its sample. Here the CDR3 DNA reads TGTGCCAGCAGCCCAGGGGATTTCTACAATGAGCAGTTCTTC. Its protein is CASSPGDFYNEQFF. The rearrangement links TRBV11-2 to TRBJ2-1; D is perhaps TRBD1 (6 bases). Trimming cost V 5 bases and J 3 bases, with 11 bases left between them. Germline CDR1 reads SGHAT; CDR2 reads FQNNGV. The CDR3 has 14 amino acids.